The present T cell receptor beta chain was sequenced within a study of T cells in Graves' hyperthyroidism and ophthalmopathy. The study's findings and limits: Stable hyperthyroidism was separated from ophthalmopathy by a model based on 13 V-J features.

Amplification of TCR beta CDR3 regions was performed using RNA transcripts as template. HTBI primers were used for first-round RT-PCR of the TCR CDR3. MiXCR, applied by TCRdb to the multiplex PCR reads, yields one record per CDR3 protein. Of 500,000 to 800,000 distinct CDR3 sequences listed, nearly 45% are singletons. Germline V gives CDR1 LNHDA, CDR2 SQIVND (reference sequence). Trimming removed 6 bases from V and 10 bases from J; junction bases left unmatched: 11. The CDR3 is made up of 15 amino acids. Notes on this clonotype: Antigen specificity is unknown.

The receptor was isolated from an adult man with Graves' disease, either hyperthyroidism or ophthalmopathy (not recorded which). Sequencing input: peripheral blood or thyroid tissue (not recorded which). The J gene is TRBJ1-4, the V gene TRBV19; 10 nucleotides align to TRBD1. The CDR3 loop reads CASSLIGQGGGKLFF. The CDR3 nucleotides read TGTGCCAGTAGCCTGATCGGACAGGGGGGAGGAAAACTGTTTTTT.